These T cell receptor beta chains were read from a single sample in a study of early T cells in non-severe SARS-CoV-2 infection. Each CDR3 protein is one row after TCRdb ran MiXCR on the 5' RACE reads. In the table there are under 95,000 distinct CDR3 sequences, approximately 12% of which are singletons. Sequencing was performed on whole blood. These receptors were taken from an adult who was a healthcare worker with PCR-confirmed SARS-CoV-2 infection or an uninfected control (not recorded which). CDR3s leave out the opening cysteine and the closing phenylalanine or tryptophan. The order of the fields is J gene, V gene, CDR3 protein.

J gene: TRBJ2-7
V gene: TRBV7-2
CDR3 protein: ASSLYYEQY

J gene: TRBJ2-5
V gene: TRBV5-1
CDR3 protein: ASSFSPGGQETQY

J gene: TRBJ1-1
V gene: TRBV20-1
CDR3 protein: SARFMGRPNTEAF

J gene: TRBJ2-7
V gene: TRBV28
CDR3 protein: ASHDISYEQY

J gene: TRBJ1-1
V gene: TRBV7-8
CDR3 protein: ASSQYGGTEAF

J gene: TRBJ2-7
V gene: TRBV18
CDR3 protein: ASSPGAEQY

J gene: TRBJ2-1
V gene: TRBV28
CDR3 protein: ASNSAGGPYIQF

J gene: TRBJ1-1
V gene: TRBV20-1
CDR3 protein: SAHKGQRGTEAF

J gene: TRBJ2-7
V gene: TRBV20-1
CDR3 protein: SARYTSGTSGKSSYEQY

J gene: TRBJ2-1
V gene: TRBV29-1
CDR3 protein: SADYNEQF

J gene: TRBJ2-4
V gene: TRBV3-1
CDR3 protein: ASSQSRPLAKNIQY

J gene: TRBJ2-3
V gene: TRBV11-3
CDR3 protein: ASSLGRLDTQY

J gene: TRBJ1-1
V gene: TRBV7-9
CDR3 protein: ASSLGDGEAF

J gene: TRBJ2-1
V gene: TRBV7-8
CDR3 protein: ASSLMVAGVNEQF

J gene: TRBJ1-1
V gene: TRBV20-1
CDR3 protein: SASLARQNTEVF

J gene: TRBJ1-2
V gene: TRBV5-6
CDR3 protein: ASTGQGGSYGYT

J gene: TRBJ2-2
V gene: TRBV5-1
CDR3 protein: ASSLEGVTGELF

J gene: TRBJ1-5
V gene: TRBV19
CDR3 protein: ASTFGDRDYQPQH

J gene: TRBJ1-5
V gene: TRBV20-1
CDR3 protein: SARFRASNQPQH

J gene: TRBJ1-5
V gene: TRBV7-9
CDR3 protein: ASSPPGLREDQPQH

J gene: TRBJ2-3
V gene: TRBV5-4
CDR3 protein: ASSIGQDLSTDTQY

J gene: TRBJ1-1
V gene: TRBV18
CDR3 protein: ASSPLLQGTGGTEAF

J gene: TRBJ1-6
V gene: TRBV28
CDR3 protein: ASKPRYSSNSPLH

J gene: TRBJ2-7
V gene: TRBV9
CDR3 protein: ASSVGGTADSLREQY

J gene: TRBJ2-5
V gene: TRBV7-9
CDR3 protein: ASSSLREGRETQY

J gene: TRBJ2-3
V gene: TRBV29-1
CDR3 protein: SVLTDTQY

J gene: TRBJ2-1
V gene: TRBV14
CDR3 protein: ASSQEKGYNEQF

J gene: TRBJ2-7
V gene: TRBV7-3
CDR3 protein: ASSLLAGYEQY

J gene: TRBJ2-1
V gene: TRBV2
CDR3 protein: ASSRDRSSYNEQF

J gene: TRBJ2-1
V gene: TRBV29-1
CDR3 protein: SVEGGSSYNEQF

J gene: TRBJ2-7
V gene: TRBV7-9
CDR3 protein: ASSPPVLAENYEQY

J gene: TRBJ2-7
V gene: TRBV20-1
CDR3 protein: SASPGREDRGEQY

J gene: TRBJ1-1
V gene: TRBV15
CDR3 protein: ATSRVRDKNTEAF

J gene: TRBJ2-2
V gene: TRBV20-1
CDR3 protein: SASLSRVNTGELF

J gene: TRBJ1-5
V gene: TRBV7-2
CDR3 protein: ASSWGDQPQH

J gene: TRBJ1-6
V gene: TRBV18
CDR3 protein: ASSPSRGGSPLH

J gene: TRBJ2-4
V gene: TRBV6-5
CDR3 protein: ASSWDAVGGKNIQY

J gene: TRBJ2-7
V gene: TRBV20-1
CDR3 protein: SAREVRGAEYEQY

J gene: TRBJ2-7
V gene: TRBV5-1
CDR3 protein: ASSLDGQNYEQY

J gene: TRBJ2-7
V gene: TRBV6-6
CDR3 protein: ASSYGQNTYEQY

J gene: TRBJ2-1
V gene: TRBV20-1
CDR3 protein: SARGHGNSGSSYNEQF

J gene: TRBJ1-4
V gene: TRBV5-1
CDR3 protein: ASSLAGPDRGKSEKLF

J gene: TRBJ2-7
V gene: TRBV5-1
CDR3 protein: ASSLLLAVGDYEQY

J gene: TRBJ1-1
V gene: TRBV7-2
CDR3 protein: ASSLGHKYTEAF

J gene: TRBJ2-5
V gene: TRBV7-2
CDR3 protein: ASSATSGSEETQY

J gene: TRBJ1-1
V gene: TRBV15
CDR3 protein: ATSRDPEAEAF

J gene: TRBJ2-2
V gene: TRBV7-9
CDR3 protein: ASSSRQGRNGELF

J gene: TRBJ1-5
V gene: TRBV11-2
CDR3 protein: ASSLGGPNQPQH

J gene: TRBJ2-5
V gene: TRBV29-1
CDR3 protein: SAWDSQETQY

J gene: TRBJ2-7
V gene: TRBV28
CDR3 protein: ASSSGTVIYEQY

J gene: TRBJ2-3
V gene: TRBV20-1
CDR3 protein: SARDVVVEGPTDTQY

J gene: TRBJ2-1
V gene: TRBV11-2
CDR3 protein: ASSPGFYNEQF

J gene: TRBJ1-2
V gene: TRBV5-1
CDR3 protein: ASSLAGDYGYT

J gene: TRBJ2-7
V gene: TRBV29-1
CDR3 protein: SVSPGTTGEQY

J gene: TRBJ1-2
V gene: TRBV14
CDR3 protein: ASSHLTIPYGYT

J gene: TRBJ1-2
V gene: TRBV28
CDR3 protein: ASSLPYNGYT